Presented here are 18 T cell receptor beta chains from one specimen sequenced in a study of identical twins. TCRdb re-called the 5' RACE reads through MiXCR, storing one row per CDR3 protein. The sample holds around 370,000 distinct CDR3 sequences, around 9% seen once. The sequencing sample was made of naive T cells sorted from blood. The receptors shown here come from a woman between 45 and 65 years old in good health.

This clonotype has more than one count but fewer than ten. This chain links TRBV7-8 with TRBJ1-1; D perhaps matches TRBD1 (5 bases). Germline CDR1 reads SGHVS; CDR2 reads FQNEAQ. V lost 1 base to trimming and J lost 6 bases, with 21 bases between them. This CDR3 contains 17 residues. The CDR3 nucleotides are TGTGCCAGCAGCTTAGTGGCAGGGCTTAGGAAGGCCTCTGAAGCTTTCTTT. Translation gives CASSLVAGLRKASEAFF.

This clonotype turned up a few times. The CDR3 protein is CASSYLGLLAQFF. Here the CDR3 DNA reads TGTGCCAGCAGTTACCTGGGACTTTTAGCGCAGTTCTTC. The V gene is TRBV12-3 or TRBV12-4, the J gene TRBJ2-1, with D perhaps matching TRBD2 (6 bases). This CDR3 comprises 13 residues. The ends were cut back, 4 bases at V and 12 bases at J, with 16 bases in the middle.

Of note for this clonotype: The limits of the CDR3 on the DNA are not certain, so only TCRdb's listed CDR3 is given. The V and J genes are TRBV7-8 and TRBJ2-7; the table's TRBD1 call for D was not verified on the DNA. Germline V gene sequence: CDR1 SGHVS, CDR2 FQNEAQ. Ends included, the CDR3 has 17 residues. The CDR3 protein is CASSTSVGGSTSYEQYF.

This clonotype was seen only a few times. The chain uses TRBV6-5 and TRBJ2-1; D may correspond to TRBD1 or TRBD2 (5 bases each). V was pared by 5 bases and J by 9 bases, with 14 bases between. The CDR3 extends over 13 amino acids. Germline CDR1 and CDR2: MNHEY and SVGAGI. CDR3 amino acids: CASSTDWGSEQFF. The CDR3 DNA is TGTGCCAGCAGTACGGACTGGGGGTCTGAGCAGTTCTTC.

This sequence joins TRBV6-2 or TRBV6-3 and TRBJ2-3; 9 bases map to TRBD1. Trimming at V came to 1 base and at J to 4 bases, leaving 3 bases not matched to a gene. This CDR3 is built from 15 residues. The germline CDR1 and CDR2 sequences are MNHEY and SVGEGT. CDR3 nucleotide sequence: TGTGCCAGCAGTTACTTGGGACAGGGATCAGATACGCAGTATTTT. Translating it yields CASSYLGQGSDTQYF.

This clonotype showed up just a few times. This chain joins TRBV5-1 and TRBJ1-1; the D is unclear. The CDR3 has 12 residues. V was clipped by 0 bases and J by 7 bases, with 7 bases between them. Germline loops: CDR1 SGHRS, CDR2 YFSETQ. The DNA of the CDR3 is TGCGCCAGCAGCTTGGTTGGTTTTGAAGCTTTCTTT. Its translation is CASSLVGFEAFF.

This clonotype has a count of ten or more. The V gene is TRBV7-9, the J gene TRBJ2-3; 7 positions match TRBD2. Germline loops: CDR1 SEHNR, CDR2 FQNEAQ (reference sequence). The V and J ends lost 2 bases and 5 bases, in that order; junction bases with no gene match: 4. This CDR3 has 14 residues. DNA for the CDR3: TGTGCCAGCAGCTTAAGCGGGGCCGGAGATACGCAGTATTTT. It yields the protein CASSLSGAGDTQYF.

This clonotype came up a few times. The chain has TRBV20-1 and TRBJ2-7, with 9 positions matching TRBD1. Germline V lookup: CDR1 DFQATT, CDR2 SNEGSKA (reference sequence). With 1 base clipped from V and 2 bases from J, the junction kept 6 bases outside the gene matches. The CDR3 runs to 15 residues. The CDR3 loop reads CSARAGTGMPYEQYV. The CDR3 DNA is TGCAGTGCTAGAGCCGGGACAGGGATGCCCTACGAGCAGTACGTC.

There are many counts of this clonotype. The rearrangement uses TRBV5-1 and TRBJ2-1; D remains ambiguous. Trimming took off 5 bases at V and 6 bases at J, with 15 bases between the two ends. The germline CDR1 and CDR2 sequences are SGHRS and YFSETQ. The CDR3 runs to 14 residues. CDR3 sequence: CASSFDGFSNEQFF. CDR3 in DNA: TGCGCCAGCAGTTTCGATGGGTTTTCCAATGAGCAGTTCTTC.

Concerning this clonotype itself: Since a much larger clone is just one base distant, this may be a read error. The chain uses TRBV12-3 or TRBV12-4 and TRBJ2-2; D remains ambiguous. The CDR3 runs 15 residues. The CDR3 DNA sequence: TGTGCCAGCAGTTTTTATGGTCGGAACTCCGGGGAGCTGTTTTTT. It codes for CASSFYGRNSGELFF.

This clonotype was seen only a few times. The chain couples TRBV20-1 to TRBJ1-2; D ambiguous. CDR3 size: 15 residues. Trimming took 1 base from V and 4 from J, leaving 16 bases between them. CDR1 and CDR2 from the germline V gene are DFQATT and SNEGSKA (reference sequence). CDR3 loop: CSARARPERRYGYTF. The CDR3 DNA follows: TGCAGTGCTAGAGCCCGTCCGGAACGCCGCTATGGCTACACCTTC.

This clonotype was seen a few times. The chain couples TRBV10-2 to TRBJ2-1; 8 bases line up with TRBD1. After removal of 8 bases from V and 8 bases from J, the junction contained 5 bases not matched to a gene. Germline V CDR1 and CDR2: WSHSY, SAAADI. This CDR3 has 12 residues. This CDR3 is CASRTGSDEQFF. CDR3 DNA: TGCGCCAGCCGGACAGGGAGCGATGAGCAGTTCTTC.

This clonotype has at least ten counts. CDR3 in amino acids: CATSEGVNTEAFF. The CDR3 DNA reads TGTGCCACCAGTGAGGGGGTGAACACTGAAGCTTTCTTT. The V call is TRBV24-1, the J call TRBJ1-1; a weak D match, TRBD1 (5 bases). Trimming took 4 bases from V and 0 from J, leaving 5 bases between them. The germline V gene has CDR1 KGHDR and CDR2 SFDVKD. The CDR3 spans 13 residues.

This chain connects TRBV5-1 to TRBJ2-3, with TRBD1 identical over 8 bases. Germline V gene lookup returns CDR1 SGHRS and CDR2 YFSETQ. V lost 7 bases, J lost 1 base, and 11 bases stayed unmatched. CDR3 length equals 16 residues. This CDR3 is CASGAIQGGGTDTQYF. In DNA form, the CDR3 reads TGCGCCAGCGGAGCAATACAGGGGGGCGGCACAGATACGCAGTATTTT.

This clonotype was seen a handful of times. The gene calls are TRBV14 and TRBJ2-2; D uncertain. V lost 1 base and J 6 bases, leaving 9 bases between the germline ends. The CDR3 runs to 14 residues. The germline CDR1 and CDR2 sequences are SGHDN and FVKESK. CDR3 amino acids: CASSQVGLPGELFF. The DNA for the CDR3 is TGTGCCAGCAGCCAAGTCGGCCTACCCGGGGAGCTGTTTTTT.

This clonotype was seen only a few times. The J gene is TRBJ1-2, the V gene TRBV19; 7 positions match TRBD1. The CDR3 runs 14 residues. The junction had 10 bases not matched to a gene; V was cut back by 4 bases and J by 8 bases. Germline loops: CDR1 LNHDA, CDR2 SQIVND (reference sequence). CDR3: CASSTTQGIGGYTF. The CDR3 bases are TGTGCCAGTAGTACGACACAGGGGATAGGCGGCTACACCTTC.

This clonotype was counted many times. The J gene is TRBJ1-1, the V gene TRBV5-5; tentative D call: TRBD1 (6 bases). This CDR3 comprises 14 residues. The V and J ends lost 4 bases and 5 bases respectively, with 15 bases between them. Germline values: CDR1 SGHKS, CDR2 YYEKEE (reference sequence). For the CDR3, the DNA is TGTGCCAGCAGCCGGGATCCACAGGGAACTGAAGCTTTCTTT. Protein sequence: CASSRDPQGTEAFF.

This clonotype was seen a few times. The CDR3 protein is CASSEGSSDYNEQFF. The DNA for the CDR3 is TGTGCCAGCAGTGAAGGGTCTAGCGACTACAATGAGCAGTTCTTC. The V call is TRBV6-1, the J call TRBJ2-1, with D possibly being TRBD2 (6 bases). Deletions cut 1 base from V and 3 bases from J, with 10 bases between. Germline CDR1 MNHNS, CDR2 SASEGT. CDR3 length: 15 residues.